The 26 T cell receptor beta chains reported below all come from one sample, sequenced in a study of blood T cell repertoires in COVID-19. The repertoire was sequenced with immunoSEQ multiplex PCR; TCRdb's copy has only in-frame clones and lacks some. Of approximately 440,000 clones in the sample, about 90% were seen once. The sequenced sample was PBMCs or T cells enriched from blood (not recorded which). These receptors were collected from a man younger than 35 who had recovered from COVID-19.

V usage is TRBV12-5 and J usage is TRBJ1-1; D perhaps matches TRBD1 (5 bases). Per germline, CDR1 LGHNT and CDR2 FRNRAP. V shed 6 bases and J shed 4 bases, with 12 bases lying between them. This CDR3 contains 13 residues. CDR3 coding DNA: TGTGCTAGTGGCCATTACGGGGGCACTGAAGCTTTCTTT. Protein product: CASGHYGGTEAFF.

This chain joins TRBV14 and TRBJ2-3, with TRBD1 identical over 7 bases. Germline loops: CDR1 SGHDN, CDR2 FVKESK. Trimming took 4 bases from V and 6 from J; bases not matched to a gene: 10. There are 15 residues in the CDR3. The CDR3 loop reads CASSRTGQPSDTQYF. DNA for the CDR3: TGTGCCAGCAGCCGAACGGGACAGCCTTCCGATACGCAGTATTTT.

The chain links TRBV18 to TRBJ2-1; 9 bases map to TRBD2. CDR1 and CDR2 (germline): KGHSH, LQKENI. The CDR3 consists of 16 residues. Unmatched junction bases numbered 7, after V lost 4 bases and J lost 3 bases. Here the CDR3 reads CASSLAASGDYNEQFF. The CDR3 DNA follows: TGTGCCAGCTCACTAGCAGCTAGCGGGGACTACAATGAGCAGTTCTTC.

Of note for this clone: Other nucleotide sequences in the sample specify the same CDR3. The gene calls are TRBV9 and TRBJ2-1, with D tentatively TRBD2 (5 bases). Trimming shortened V by 0 bases and J by 0 bases, and 7 bases separated the two germline ends. The CDR3 extends over 15 amino acids. Germline CDR1 reads SGDLS; CDR2 reads YYNGEE. The CDR3 DNA reads as TGTGCCAGCAGCGTAGAAACTAGCTCCTACAATGAGCAGTTCTTC. Its protein product is CASSVETSSYNEQFF.

The V gene is TRBV19, the J gene TRBJ1-5; 8 bases line up with TRBD1. From germline, CDR1 is LNHDA and CDR2 SQIVND (reference sequence). The CDR3 runs to 13 residues. The V segment lost 5 bases and the J segment 5 bases; nucleotides outside the gene matches: 2. The CDR3: CASSGQGYQPQHF. In DNA form, the CDR3 reads TGTGCCAGTAGTGGACAGGGTTATCAGCCCCAGCATTTT.

This chain links TRBV9 with TRBJ1-1, with D possibly TRBD1 on 5 matching bases. The CDR3 covers 13 residues. The V end lost 0 bases, the J end lost 8 bases, and 11 bases lay between the germline ends. Germline lookup yields CDR1 SGDLS and CDR2 YYNGEE. The CDR3 protein is CASSVGQGREAFF. The CDR3 DNA reads TGTGCCAGCAGCGTAGGGCAGGGTCGGGAAGCTTTCTTT.

The J gene is TRBJ1-2, the V gene TRBV5-1; no clear D gene. CDR1 is SGHRS and CDR2 is YFSETQ in the germline V gene. The V gene lost 4 bases and the J gene lost 4 bases, with 11 bases spanning the gap. This CDR3 region has 13 residues. CDR3 amino acids: CASSESGVYGYTF. In DNA form, the CDR3 reads TGCGCCAGCAGCGAATCCGGGGTCTATGGCTACACCTTC. The full variable domain, rest sourced from reference TRBV5-1 and TRBJ1-2, is KAGVTQTPRYLIKTRGQQVTLSCSPISGHRSVSWYQQTPGQGLQFLFEYFSETQRNKGNFPGRFSGRQFSNSRSEMNVSTLELGDSALYLCASSESGVYGYTFGSGTRLTVV.

This sequence joins TRBV1 and TRBJ2-5; the table's D call, TRBD2, has no DNA check behind it. TRBV1 is reported as a pseudogene. CDR3 length: 20 residues. The CDR3 nucleotides are TGCACCAGCAGCCAAGATCCTACCGCGGGCCCGGGACTAGCGGGGGAGACCCAGTACTTC. It yields the protein CTSSQDPTAGPGLAGETQYF.

This clone was seen more than once but under ten times. CDR3 in DNA: TGTGCCAGCAGCTTAGAGGCAGGTGGGAGCTATGGCTACACCTTC. Its translation is CASSLEAGGSYGYTF. The chain combines TRBV7-2 with TRBJ1-2; no reliable D call. The V end lost 1 base, the J end lost 4 bases, and 13 bases lay between the germline ends. Germline V CDR1 and CDR2: SGHTA, FQGNSA. CDR3 size: 15 residues.

The chain joins TRBV3-1 (or the pseudogene TRBV3-2) to TRBJ2-7, with TRBD2 as a possible D gene (5 bases). CDR1 and CDR2 from the germline V gene are LGHDT and YNNKEL (reference sequence). V shed 0 bases and J shed 2 bases, with 8 bases lying between them. CDR3 length equals 14 residues. In nucleotides, the CDR3 is TGTGCCAGCAGCCAAGACGGGGTGACCTACGAGCAGTACTTC. This translates into CASSQDGVTYEQYF.

Only one count was recorded for this clone. The V call is TRBV11-2, the J call TRBJ2-5; 10 bases fit TRBD2. J was trimmed by 0 bases and V by 1 base; bases with no gene match: 5. Germline CDR1 is SGHAT and CDR2 is FQNNGV. There are 17 residues in the CDR3. CDR3 in DNA: TGTGCCAGCAGCTTAGTTAGCGGGGGGTTAAACCAAGAGACCCAGTACTTC. It yields the protein CASSLVSGGLNQETQYF.

This chain joins TRBV11-2 and TRBJ2-5, with D possibly being TRBD2 (5 bases). The CDR3 is made up of 14 amino acids. V lost 3 bases to trimming and J lost 2 bases, with 10 bases between them. CDR1 and CDR2 from the germline V gene are SGHAT and FQNNGV. Written as DNA, the CDR3 is TGTGCCAGCAGCTTCCGGGGATTACAAGAGACCCAGTACTTC. This encodes CASSFRGLQETQYF.

The chain has TRBV3-1 (or the pseudogene TRBV3-2) and TRBJ2-2; D is perhaps TRBD1 (6 bases). Per the germline V gene, CDR1 is LGHDT and CDR2 is YNNKEL (reference sequence). V shed 4 bases and J shed 4 bases, with 13 bases lying between them. CDR3 length: 15 residues. The CDR3 DNA reads as TGTGCCAGCAGCCTGAAGGGACACCTCACCGGGGAGCTGTTTTTT. Translation: CASSLKGHLTGELFF.

V and J are TRBV28 and TRBJ1-2, with 12 nucleotides matching TRBD1. V trimming: 6 bases; J trimming: 4 bases; junction bases outside the gene matches: 6. The CDR3 spans 15 residues. Germline V lookup: CDR1 MDHEN, CDR2 SYDVKM. Here the CDR3 reads CASRGQGAFGYGYTF. DNA of the CDR3: TGTGCCAGCAGGGGACAGGGGGCGTTTGGCTATGGCTACACCTTC.

The chain employs TRBV5-6 and TRBJ1-2; 11 bases line up with TRBD1. Trimming took 4 bases from V and 4 from J; bases not matched to a gene: 9. The CDR3 sequence is 16 residues long. The germline CDR1 and CDR2 sequences are SGHDT and YYEEEE. CDR3 DNA sequence: TGTGCCAGCAGCCTGGAACCCGGGACAGGGGGCTATGGCTACACCTTC. Protein sequence: CASSLEPGTGGYGYTF.

The V call is TRBV5-4, the J call TRBJ1-3; possibly TRBD1 for D (5 bases). Trimming stripped 6 bases from V and 4 bases from J, with 11 bases between. This CDR3 spans 13 amino acids. Per germline, CDR1 SGHNT and CDR2 YYREEE (reference sequence). The CDR3 bases are TGTGCCAGCACCACGCGGGGGGGAAACACCATATATTTT. It encodes CASTTRGGNTIYF.

V and J are TRBV5-1 and TRBJ1-4; no clear D. This CDR3 is built from 15 residues. The germline V and J ends were trimmed by 0 bases and 2 bases, with 8 bases remaining between them. CDR1 is SGHRS, CDR2 YFSETQ, per germline. This CDR3 reads CASSLDGVTNEKLFF. The CDR3, as DNA: TGCGCCAGCAGCTTGGACGGGGTGACTAATGAAAAACTGTTTTTT.

V and J are TRBV10-3 and TRBJ2-3; 9 positions match TRBD2. Looked up from germline, CDR1 is ENHRY and CDR2 is SYGVKD. There are 18 residues in the CDR3. Losses at the gene ends were 3 bases for V and 1 base for J; bases not matched to a gene: 11. CDR3 nucleotide sequence: TGTGCCATCAGTGATGGGGGCGGGCTAGCGGGACGCACAGATACGCAGTATTTT. Translated, it gives CAISDGGGLAGRTDTQYF.

The CDR3 reads CASSSPNPGLTEAFF. Written as DNA, the CDR3 is TGTGCCAGCAGCTCGCCAAACCCAGGGTTGACTGAAGCTTTCTTT. The chain recombines TRBV5-4 with TRBJ1-1; a possible D gene is TRBD1 (5 bases). Per germline, CDR1 SGHNT and CDR2 YYREEE (reference sequence). This CDR3 has 15 amino acids. Trimming pared 3 bases from V and 5 bases from J, leaving 17 bases between.

J is TRBJ1-2 and V is TRBV7-9, with D possibly TRBD1 on 5 matching bases. Germline V gene lookup returns CDR1 SEHNR and CDR2 FQNEAQ (reference sequence). V dropped 5 bases and J dropped 8 bases, with 18 bases sitting between them. The CDR3 sequence is 14 residues long. CDR3 amino acids: CASSDTQGAYGYTF. The CDR3 bases are TGTGCCAGCAGCGATACTCAGGGCGCCTACGGCTACACCTTC.

The chain couples TRBV11-2 to TRBJ2-7; perhaps TRBD2 as D (6 bases). The CDR3 length is 14 residues. Germline CDR1 and CDR2: SGHAT and FQNNGV. The germline V and J ends were trimmed by 3 bases and 1 base, with 10 bases remaining between them. CDR3 DNA sequence: TGTGCCAGCAGCTTCGGGACTCAGTCCTACGAGCAGTACTTC. Its protein product is CASSFGTQSYEQYF. Looking up the rest from reference TRBV11-2 and TRBJ2-7 gives the full variable domain: EAGVAQSPRYKIIEKRQSVAFWCNPISGHATLYWYQQILGQGPKLLIQFQNNGVVDDSQLPKDRFSAERLKGVDSTLKIQPAKLEDSAVYLCASSFGTQSYEQYFGPGTRLTVT.

This sequence joins TRBV6-4 and TRBJ2-7; D ambiguous. V lost 9 bases, J lost 1 base, and 19 bases lay in between. The CDR3 has 15 amino acids. CDR1 and CDR2 (germline): MRHNA, SNTAGT. In nucleotides, the CDR3 is TGTGCCAGATGGATGCGGTTTTCACCATCCTACGAGCAGTACTTC. It specifies CARWMRFSPSYEQYF.

The chain uses TRBV3-1 (or the pseudogene TRBV3-2) and TRBJ2-5; TRBD1 is a possible D gene (5 bases). The ends were cut back, 3 bases at V and 5 bases at J, with 10 bases in the middle. Germline V gene data show CDR1 as LGHDT and CDR2 as YNNKEL (reference sequence). The CDR3 has 13 amino acids. Here the CDR3 DNA reads TGTGCCAGCAGCCACAGGGTCGAGGAGACCCAGTACTTC. Amino acids: CASSHRVEETQYF.

This clone was counted between two and nine times. The rearrangement links TRBV19 to TRBJ1-5; unclear D gene. The CDR3 spans 15 residues. Per the germline V gene, CDR1 is LNHDA and CDR2 is SQIVND (reference sequence). V lost 1 base to trimming and J lost 6 bases, with 13 bases between them. The CDR3 is CASSIAGFGSQPQHF. The CDR3 coding sequence is TGTGCCAGTAGTATAGCTGGGTTCGGGAGTCAGCCCCAGCATTTT.

This chain joins TRBV25-1 and TRBJ1-3, with D perhaps TRBD1 (6 bases). Germline CDR1 and CDR2: MGHDK and SYGVNS. The germline V and J ends were trimmed by 4 bases and 0 bases, with 13 bases remaining between them. This CDR3 has 16 amino acids. In DNA, the CDR3 is TGTGCCAGCAGTGCCGCGGGGGGACACTCTGGAAACACCATATATTTT. Amino acids: CASSAAGGHSGNTIYF.

The V gene is TRBV13, the J gene TRBJ2-5; 12 bases line up with TRBD2. The CDR3 runs to 15 residues. The V segment lost 5 bases and the J segment 4 bases; nucleotides outside the gene matches: 5. Germline V CDR1 and CDR2: PRHDT, FYEKMQ (reference sequence). The CDR3 nucleotides read TGTGCCAGCAGCAAACGGACTAGCGGGATAGAGACCCAGTACTTC. The encoded protein is CASSKRTSGIETQYF.